The source of this T cell receptor beta chain is a study of TIL therapy for anti-PD-1-resistant metastatic lung cancer. V was cut by 0 bases and J by 1 base, with 10 bases left in between. CDR1 is SGDLS and CDR2 is YYNGEE in the germline V gene. This CDR3 contains 16 residues. Sequencing used immunoSEQ v3. This table comes from immunoSEQ multiplex PCR, and its TCRdb copy is limited to in-frame clones, with some not included. The sample carries 50,000 or so clones, around 80% recorded once. As for time point: pre-treatment sample, taken before nivolumab and TIL therapy. This clone was observed a few times.

The source is a woman aged 25-85 years with non-small cell lung cancer. The sequencing here drew on blood, taken at baseline. The rearrangement joins TRBV9 to TRBJ2-2; D unresolved. CDR3 amino acids: CASSVGVTRNTGELFF. CDR3 coding DNA: TGTGCCAGCAGCGTAGGGGTAACTCGGAACACCGGGGAGCTGTTTTTT.